The sequence of this T cell receptor (beta chain) was determined in a study of technical replicates of blood from several donors. Profiling relied on immunoSEQ multiplex PCR, and the TCRdb table lists in-frame clones only, not all of them. The sample holds around 76,000 clones; approximately 98% are singletons and the top ten take over 0.2%. The CDR3 has 14 amino acids. Germline CDR1 and CDR2: SGDLS and YYNGEE. V lost 3 bases, J lost 5 bases, and 11 bases lay in between. The receptor was derived from a human donor in good health. The V call is TRBV9, the J call TRBJ2-2, with D possibly matching TRBD1 (5 bases). Sequences were obtained from T cells isolated from PBMCs. CDR3 residues: CASSDRRKTGELFF. The CDR3 bases are TGTGCCAGCAGCGACAGGAGAAAAACCGGGGAGCTGTTTTTT. The complete variable domain, with remaining parts taken from reference TRBV9 and TRBJ2-2, reads DSGVTQTPKHLITATGQRVTLRCSPRSGDLSVYWYQQSLDQGLQFLIQYYNGEERAKGNILERFSAQQFPDLHSELNLSSLELGDSALYFCASSDRRKTGELFFGEGSRLTVL.